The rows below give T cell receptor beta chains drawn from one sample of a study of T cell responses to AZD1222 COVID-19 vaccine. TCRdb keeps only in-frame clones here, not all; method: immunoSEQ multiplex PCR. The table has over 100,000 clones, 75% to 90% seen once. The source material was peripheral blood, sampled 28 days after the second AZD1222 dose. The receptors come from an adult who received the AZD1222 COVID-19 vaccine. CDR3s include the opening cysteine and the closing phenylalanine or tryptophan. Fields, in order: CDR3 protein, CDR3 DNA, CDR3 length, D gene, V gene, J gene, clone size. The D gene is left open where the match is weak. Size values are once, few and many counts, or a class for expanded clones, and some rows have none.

CDR3aa: CAITTGQGSSPLHF; CDR3nt: TGTGCCATCACCACGGGACAGGGCAGTTCACCCCTCCACTTT; len: 14; d_gene: TRBD1; v_gene: TRBV10-3; j_gene: TRBJ1-6; abundance: -
CDR3aa: CATSDPDRAYGYTF; CDR3nt: TGTGCCACCAGTGACCCTGACAGGGCGTATGGCTACACCTTC; len: 14; d_gene: TRBD1; v_gene: TRBV24-1; j_gene: TRBJ1-2; abundance: once
CDR3aa: CASSIHPRMNTEAFF; CDR3nt: TGTGCCAGTAGTATTCATCCAAGGATGAACACTGAAGCTTTCTTT; len: 15; d_gene: -; v_gene: TRBV19; j_gene: TRBJ1-1; abundance: -
CDR3aa: CASSQTGTTPEGYTF; CDR3nt: TGCGCCAGCAGCCAGACGGGGACTACCCCTGAGGGCTACACCTTC; len: 15; d_gene: -; v_gene: TRBV4-1; j_gene: TRBJ1-2; abundance: -
CDR3aa: CASRPPGGGAGEQFF; CDR3nt: TGTGCCAGCAGACCCCCGGGAGGGGGGGCCGGTGAGCAGTTCTTC; len: 15; d_gene: TRBD2; v_gene: TRBV6-5; j_gene: TRBJ2-1; abundance: -
CDR3aa: CSAPHRDTQYF; CDR3nt: TGCAGTGCCCCCCATCGGGATACGCAGTATTTT; len: 11; d_gene: -; v_gene: TRBV20-1; j_gene: TRBJ2-3; abundance: -
CDR3aa: CASSPRQGVSNEKLFF; CDR3nt: TGTGCCAGCAGCCCCCGACAGGGGGTCTCTAATGAAAAACTGTTTTTT; len: 16; d_gene: TRBD1; v_gene: TRBV7-8; j_gene: TRBJ1-4; abundance: once
CDR3aa: CASSYVGHQRPQHF; CDR3nt: TGTGCCAGCAGTTACGTTGGCCACCAACGGCCCCAGCATTTT; len: 14; d_gene: -; v_gene: TRBV6-2/TRBV6-3; j_gene: TRBJ1-5; abundance: -
CDR3aa: CASSPPRAGANVLTF; CDR3nt: TGTGCCAGCTCACCACCGAGGGCTGGGGCCAACGTCCTGACTTTC; len: 15; d_gene: -; v_gene: TRBV18; j_gene: TRBJ2-6; abundance: -
CDR3aa: CASSLVEGMGTDTQYF; CDR3nt: TGTGCCAGCAGCTTGGTTGAGGGTATGGGCACAGATACGCAGTATTTT; len: 16; d_gene: -; v_gene: TRBV5-6; j_gene: TRBJ2-3; abundance: -
CDR3aa: CASLPGRGTNTGELFF; CDR3nt: TGTGCCAGCCTCCCCGGGAGGGGTACAAACACCGGGGAGCTGTTTTTT; len: 16; d_gene: TRBD2; v_gene: TRBV5-8; j_gene: TRBJ2-2; abundance: -
CDR3aa: CATSDPAGAYNEQFF; CDR3nt: TGTGCCACCAGTGATCCAGCGGGGGCCTACAATGAGCAGTTCTTC; len: 15; d_gene: TRBD2; v_gene: TRBV24-1; j_gene: TRBJ2-1; abundance: once
CDR3aa: CASSPQGNFYEQYF; CDR3nt: TGTGCCAGCTCTCCCCAGGGGAACTTCTACGAGCAGTACTTC; len: 14; d_gene: -; v_gene: TRBV18; j_gene: TRBJ2-7; abundance: -
CDR3aa: CASNSIWGRNQPQHF; CDR3nt: TGTGCCAGTAATAGTATCTGGGGCAGGAATCAGCCCCAGCATTTT; len: 15; d_gene: -; v_gene: TRBV19; j_gene: TRBJ1-5; abundance: -
CDR3aa: CASSWNMRQETQYF; CDR3nt: TGTGCCAGCAGCTGGAACATGAGGCAAGAGACCCAGTACTTC; len: 14; d_gene: -; v_gene: TRBV6-5; j_gene: TRBJ2-5; abundance: -
CDR3aa: CASSPGQTTDTQYF; CDR3nt: TGTGCCAGCTCACCTGGACAGACCACAGATACGCAGTATTTT; len: 14; d_gene: -; v_gene: TRBV18; j_gene: TRBJ2-3; abundance: -
CDR3aa: CASSATGAGNTIYF; CDR3nt: TGTGCCAGCAGCGCGACAGGGGCTGGAAACACCATATATTTT; len: 14; d_gene: TRBD1; v_gene: TRBV9; j_gene: TRBJ1-3; abundance: -
CDR3aa: CAWSPPVGGRRYEQYF; CDR3nt: TGTGCCTGGAGTCCTCCTGTGGGCGGGCGCCGCTACGAGCAGTACTTC; len: 16; d_gene: -; v_gene: TRBV30; j_gene: TRBJ2-7; abundance: -
CDR3aa: CASSHNTNTGELFF; CDR3nt: TGTGCCAGCAGCCACAACACAAACACCGGGGAGCTGTTTTTT; len: 14; d_gene: -; v_gene: TRBV4-2; j_gene: TRBJ2-2; abundance: -
CDR3aa: CASSRDLYTGELFF; CDR3nt: TGTGCCAGCAGCAGGGACTTATACACCGGGGAGCTGTTTTTT; len: 14; d_gene: -; v_gene: TRBV21-1; j_gene: TRBJ2-2; abundance: -
CDR3aa: CATEGVNTGELFF; CDR3nt: TGTGCCACGGAGGGGGTTAACACCGGGGAGCTGTTTTTT; len: 13; d_gene: -; v_gene: TRBV24-1; j_gene: TRBJ2-2; abundance: -
CDR3aa: CASSQSTELNYGYTF; CDR3nt: TGCGCCAGCAGCCAATCGACAGAGCTTAACTATGGCTACACCTTC; len: 15; d_gene: -; v_gene: TRBV4-3; j_gene: TRBJ1-2; abundance: -
CDR3aa: CASSLGGHTDTQYF; CDR3nt: TGTGCCAGCAGCTTGGGGGGGCACACAGATACGCAGTATTTT; len: 14; d_gene: -; v_gene: TRBV7-3; j_gene: TRBJ2-3; abundance: -
CDR3aa: CASSQDWGPLQPQHF; CDR3nt: TGCGCCAGCAGCCAAGATTGGGGACCACTTCAGCCCCAGCATTTT; len: 15; d_gene: -; v_gene: TRBV4-3; j_gene: TRBJ1-5; abundance: -
CDR3aa: CATSDPQGAGETQYF; CDR3nt: TGTGCCACCAGTGACCCTCAGGGGGCTGGTGAGACCCAGTACTTC; len: 15; d_gene: TRBD1; v_gene: TRBV24-1; j_gene: TRBJ2-5; abundance: -
CDR3aa: CASSQGDSGDTQYF; CDR3nt: TGTGCCAGCAGCCAAGGGGACTCCGGGGATACGCAGTATTTT; len: 14; d_gene: -; v_gene: TRBV4-2; j_gene: TRBJ2-3; abundance: -
CDR3aa: CASSQEAGITGELFF; CDR3nt: TGTGCCAGCAGCCAAGAAGCGGGGATCACCGGGGAGCTGTTTTTT; len: 15; d_gene: TRBD2; v_gene: TRBV4-2; j_gene: TRBJ2-2; abundance: -